Sequencing of this T cell receptor beta chain was carried out in a study of blood T cell repertoires in COVID-19. Study summary: Researchers got acute and convalescent COVID-19 samples from the United States, Italy and Spain. The analysed material was cDNA or gDNA that came from T cells, B-cell-depleted T cells, or PBMCs.

The data were produced by immunoSEQ multiplex PCR, yet TCRdb's version contains in-frame clones alone and is incomplete. The sample carries approximately 170,000 clones, over 85% recorded once. The sequencing input was peripheral blood. This TCR derives from a man aged 55 to 69 with active or convalescent COVID-19.

CDR3 loop: CASSTGTSGMNTGELFF. DNA of the CDR3: TGCGCCAGCAGCACAGGGACTAGCGGGATGAACACCGGGGAGCTGTTTTTT. The rearrangement uses TRBV5-1 and TRBJ2-2, with 13 nucleotides matching TRBD2. This CDR3 is built from 17 residues. V gave up 4 bases and J gave up 1 base; unmatched junction bases: 4. Germline-derived CDR1 and CDR2 are SGHRS and YFSETQ.